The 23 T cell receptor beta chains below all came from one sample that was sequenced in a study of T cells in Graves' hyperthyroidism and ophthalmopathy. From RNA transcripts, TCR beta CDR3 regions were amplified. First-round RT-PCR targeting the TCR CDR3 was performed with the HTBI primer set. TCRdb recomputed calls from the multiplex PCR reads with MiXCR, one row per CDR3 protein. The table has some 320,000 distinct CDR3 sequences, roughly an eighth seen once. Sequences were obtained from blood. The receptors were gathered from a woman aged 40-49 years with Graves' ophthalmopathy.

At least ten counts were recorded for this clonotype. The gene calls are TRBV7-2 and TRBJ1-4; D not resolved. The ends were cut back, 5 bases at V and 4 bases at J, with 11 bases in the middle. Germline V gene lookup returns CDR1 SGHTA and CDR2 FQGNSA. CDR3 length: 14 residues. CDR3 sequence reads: CASSPVSNNEKLFF. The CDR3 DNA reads TGTGCCAGCAGCCCCGTCAGTAATAATGAAAAACTGTTTTTT.

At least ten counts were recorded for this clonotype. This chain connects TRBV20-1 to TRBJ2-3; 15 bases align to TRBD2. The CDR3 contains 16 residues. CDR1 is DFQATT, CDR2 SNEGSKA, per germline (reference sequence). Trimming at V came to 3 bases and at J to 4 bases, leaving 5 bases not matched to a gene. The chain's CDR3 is CSASRTSGRAADTQYF. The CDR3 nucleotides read TGCAGTGCTAGCAGGACTAGCGGGAGGGCAGCAGATACGCAGTATTTT.

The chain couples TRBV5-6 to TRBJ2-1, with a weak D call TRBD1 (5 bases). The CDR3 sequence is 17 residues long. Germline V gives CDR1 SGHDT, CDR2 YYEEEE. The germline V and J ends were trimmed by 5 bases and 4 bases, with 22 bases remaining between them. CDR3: CASRGSPVKGYYNEQFF. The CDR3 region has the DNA TGTGCCAGCAGGGGGTCCCCGGTCAAGGGGTATTACAATGAGCAGTTCTTC.

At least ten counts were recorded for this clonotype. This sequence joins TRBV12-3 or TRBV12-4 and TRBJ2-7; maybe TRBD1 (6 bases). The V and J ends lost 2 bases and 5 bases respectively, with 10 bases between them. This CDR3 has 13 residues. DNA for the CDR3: TGTGCCAGCAGTTTACACAGGGTCCACGAGCAGTACTTC. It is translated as CASSLHRVHEQYF.

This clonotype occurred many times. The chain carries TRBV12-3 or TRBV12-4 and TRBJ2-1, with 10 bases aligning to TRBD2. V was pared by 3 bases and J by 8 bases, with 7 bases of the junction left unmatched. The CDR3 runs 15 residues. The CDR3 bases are TGTGCCAGCAGTTTCGGCAGCGGGAGGGCCTATGAGCAGTTCTTC. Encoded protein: CASSFGSGRAYEQFF.

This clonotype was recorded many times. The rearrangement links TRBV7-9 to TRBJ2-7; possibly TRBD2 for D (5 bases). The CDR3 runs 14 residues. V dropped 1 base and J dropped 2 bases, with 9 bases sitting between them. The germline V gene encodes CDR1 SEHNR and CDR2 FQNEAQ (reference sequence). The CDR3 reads CASSLGLATYEQYF. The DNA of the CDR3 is TGTGCCAGCAGCTTAGGGCTAGCCACCTACGAGCAGTACTTC.

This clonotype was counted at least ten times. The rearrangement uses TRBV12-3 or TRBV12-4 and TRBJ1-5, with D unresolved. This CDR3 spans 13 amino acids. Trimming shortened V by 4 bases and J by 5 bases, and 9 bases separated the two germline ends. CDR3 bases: TGTGCCAGCAGTTGGACGGACGATCAGCCCCAGCATTTT. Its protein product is CASSWTDDQPQHF.

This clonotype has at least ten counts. For the CDR3, the DNA is TGTGCCAGCAGCCTTGATAGCGGGAGGGCCTACGAGCAGTACTTC. As protein: CASSLDSGRAYEQYF. This chain uses TRBV12-3 or TRBV12-4 with TRBJ2-7; 11 bases are a match to TRBD2. The CDR3 has 15 residues. Losses at the gene ends were 6 bases for V and 2 bases for J; bases not matched to a gene: 6.

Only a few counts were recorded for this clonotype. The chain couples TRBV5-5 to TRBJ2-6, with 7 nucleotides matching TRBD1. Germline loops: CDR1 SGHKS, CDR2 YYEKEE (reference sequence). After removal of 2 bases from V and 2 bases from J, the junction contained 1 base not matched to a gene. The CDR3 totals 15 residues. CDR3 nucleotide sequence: TGTGCCAGCAGCTTCCAGGGGGCTGGGGCCAACGTCCTGACTTTC. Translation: CASSFQGAGANVLTF.

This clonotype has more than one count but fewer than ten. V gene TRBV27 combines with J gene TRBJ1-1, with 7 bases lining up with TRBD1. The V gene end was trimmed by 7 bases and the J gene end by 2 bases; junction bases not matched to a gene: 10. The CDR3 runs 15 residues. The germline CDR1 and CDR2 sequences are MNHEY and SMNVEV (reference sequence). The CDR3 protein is CASTQSGTANTEAFF. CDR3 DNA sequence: TGTGCCAGCACTCAGTCGGGGACAGCTAACACTGAAGCTTTCTTT.

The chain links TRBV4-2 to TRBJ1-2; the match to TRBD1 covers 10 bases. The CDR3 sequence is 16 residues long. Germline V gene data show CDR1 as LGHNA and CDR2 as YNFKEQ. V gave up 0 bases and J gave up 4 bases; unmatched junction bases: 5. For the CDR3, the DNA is TGTGCCAGCAGCCAAGATCCAGGACAGGGGGGCTATGGCTACACCTTC. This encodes CASSQDPGQGGYGYTF.

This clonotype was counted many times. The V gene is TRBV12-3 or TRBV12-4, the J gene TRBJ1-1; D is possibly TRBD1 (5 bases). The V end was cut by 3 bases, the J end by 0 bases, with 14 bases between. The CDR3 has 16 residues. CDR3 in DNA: TGTGCCAGCAGTTTGGCTGTTTGGGGCATGAACACTGAAGCTTTCTTT. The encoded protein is CASSLAVWGMNTEAFF.

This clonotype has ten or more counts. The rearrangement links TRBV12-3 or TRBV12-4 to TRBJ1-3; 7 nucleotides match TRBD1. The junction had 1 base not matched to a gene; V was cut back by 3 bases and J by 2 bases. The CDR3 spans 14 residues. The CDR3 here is CASSLRGPGNTIYF. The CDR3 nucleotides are TGTGCCAGCAGTTTGAGGGGGCCTGGAAACACCATATATTTT.

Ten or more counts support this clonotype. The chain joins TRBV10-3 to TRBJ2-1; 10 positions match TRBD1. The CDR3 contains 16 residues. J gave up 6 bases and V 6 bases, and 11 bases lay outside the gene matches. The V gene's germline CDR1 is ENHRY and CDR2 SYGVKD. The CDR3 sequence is CAISRDRQGAFNEQFF. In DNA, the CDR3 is TGTGCCATCAGCAGAGACCGACAGGGGGCTTTCAATGAGCAGTTCTTC.

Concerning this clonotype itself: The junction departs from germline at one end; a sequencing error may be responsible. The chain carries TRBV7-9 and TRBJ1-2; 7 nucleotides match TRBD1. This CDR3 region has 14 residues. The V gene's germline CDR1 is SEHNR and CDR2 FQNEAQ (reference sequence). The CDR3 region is CTSSSEDRRYGYTF. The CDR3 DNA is TGTACCAGCAGCTCCGAGGACAGGCGCTATGGCTACACCTTC. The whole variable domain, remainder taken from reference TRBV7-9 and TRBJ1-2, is DTGVSQNPRHKITKRGQNVTFRCDPISEHNRLYWYRQTLGQGPEFLTYFQNEAQLEKSRLLSDRFSAERPKGSFSTLEIQRTEQGDSAMYLCTSSSEDRRYGYTFGSGTRLTVV.

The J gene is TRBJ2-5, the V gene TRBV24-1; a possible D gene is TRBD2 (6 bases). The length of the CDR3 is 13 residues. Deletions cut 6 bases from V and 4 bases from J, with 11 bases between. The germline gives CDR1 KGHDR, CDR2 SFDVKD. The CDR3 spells CATSHEGGETQYF. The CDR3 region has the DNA TGTGCCACCAGTCACGAGGGAGGAGAGACCCAGTACTTC.

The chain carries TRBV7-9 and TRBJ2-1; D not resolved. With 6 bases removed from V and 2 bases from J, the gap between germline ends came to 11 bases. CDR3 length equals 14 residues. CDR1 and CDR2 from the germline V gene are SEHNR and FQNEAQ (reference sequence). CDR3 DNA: TGTGCCAGCAGTACGCCGGACCCCTACAATGAGCAGTTCTTC. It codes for CASSTPDPYNEQFF.

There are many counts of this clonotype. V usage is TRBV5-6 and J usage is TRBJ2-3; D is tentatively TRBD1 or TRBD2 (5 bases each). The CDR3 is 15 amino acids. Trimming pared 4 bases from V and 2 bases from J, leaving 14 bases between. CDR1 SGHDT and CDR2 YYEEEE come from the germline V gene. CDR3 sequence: CASSPGAATTDTQYF. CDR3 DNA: TGTGCCAGCAGCCCCGGGGCGGCCACCACAGATACGCAGTATTTT.

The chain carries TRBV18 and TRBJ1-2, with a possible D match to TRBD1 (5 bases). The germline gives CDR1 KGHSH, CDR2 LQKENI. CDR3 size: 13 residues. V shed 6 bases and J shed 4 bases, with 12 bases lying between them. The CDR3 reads CASSPRDGYGYTF. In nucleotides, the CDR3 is TGTGCCAGCTCTCCTCGGGACGGCTATGGCTACACCTTC.

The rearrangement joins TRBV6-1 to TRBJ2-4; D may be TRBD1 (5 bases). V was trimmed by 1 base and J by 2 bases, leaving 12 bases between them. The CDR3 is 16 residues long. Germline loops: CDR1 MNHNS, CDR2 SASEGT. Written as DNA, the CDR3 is TGTGCCAGCAGTGAAGTTAGGGGCCTGTCCAAAAACATTCAGTACTTC. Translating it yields CASSEVRGLSKNIQYF.

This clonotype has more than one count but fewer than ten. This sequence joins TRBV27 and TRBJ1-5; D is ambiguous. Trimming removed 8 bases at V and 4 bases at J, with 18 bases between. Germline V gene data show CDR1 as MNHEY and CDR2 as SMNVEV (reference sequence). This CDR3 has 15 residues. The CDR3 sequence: CASLSRMGINQPQHF. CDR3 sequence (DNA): TGTGCCAGCCTATCACGGATGGGGATAAATCAGCCCCAGCATTTT.

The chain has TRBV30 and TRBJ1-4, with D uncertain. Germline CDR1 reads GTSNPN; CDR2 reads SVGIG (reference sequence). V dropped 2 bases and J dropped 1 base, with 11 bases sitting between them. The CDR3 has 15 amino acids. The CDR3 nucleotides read TGTGCCTGGAGTTCGGGGTTGGTAACTAATGAAAAACTGTTTTTT. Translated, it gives CAWSSGLVTNEKLFF. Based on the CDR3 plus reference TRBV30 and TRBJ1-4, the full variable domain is SQTIHQWPATLVQPVGSPLSLECTVEGTSNPNLYWYRQAAGRGLQLLFYSVGIGQISSEVPQNLSASRPQDRQFILSSKKLLLSDSGFYLCAWSSGLVTNEKLFFGSGTQLSVL.

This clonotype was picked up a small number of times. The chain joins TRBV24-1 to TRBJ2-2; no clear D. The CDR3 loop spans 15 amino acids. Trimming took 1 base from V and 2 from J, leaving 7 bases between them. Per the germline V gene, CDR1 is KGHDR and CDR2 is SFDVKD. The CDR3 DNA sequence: TGTGCCACCAGTGATTTTGCTGGAAACACCGGGGAGCTGTTTTTT. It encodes CATSDFAGNTGELFF.